This T cell receptor beta chain was retrieved from a study of T cell responses to AZD1222 COVID-19 vaccine (dated by TCRdb to the early 2020s). Notes on the research overall: Because spike-specific TCR depth and breadth did not differ between the two schedules, AZD1222 recipients who got a second dose at roughly 4 weeks were pooled with those who got a second dose at roughly 12 weeks. A total of 233 trial participants underwent TCR sequencing, of whom about 200 received two doses of AZD1222 and some 26 received two doses of the MenACWY control vaccine. Trial participants were enrolled by age into subgroups of 18-55, 56-69 and 70-plus years, and around 150, 28 and 57 TCR-sequenced participants, respectively, were included in these subgroups.

The CDR3 contains 15 residues, cysteine and phenylalanine counted. Only the CDR3 DNA stays, 45 bases, in frame from base 1. For CDR1 and CDR2, the germline V gene lists LGHNT and FRNRAP. Points the paper makes about the study in general: The whole spike protein was spanned by vaccine-associated CD4 TCRs, and dominant responses were seen in regions 160-218 and 743-854. Conclusions about previously exposed vaccinees are limited, since just 6 or 7 AZD1222 recipients were seropositive for SARS-CoV-2 at baseline. The 56-69-year group was small, and its depth increase did not reach significance, likely because of low power. Participants were mostly white British, with more females than males. The authors suggested clonal diversity may have been underestimated. Because no samples from the day 14 peak response were available, repertoires could be characterized only after the peak T cell response. Spike-specific TCR breadth and depth rose significantly after two AZD1222 doses compared with day 0 and with MenACWY recipients. Epitopes outside the regions mutated in the B.1.351 and B.1.1.7 variants were reportedly recognized by nearly half of the unique spike-specific TCRs.

The CDR3 regions of human TCRbeta chains were subjected to immunosequencing. Concerning the study's data processing: Repertoire TCRs were matched against a reference library of SARS-CoV-2-specific TCRs generated with the MIRA antigen-specificity platform. Breadth was defined as the fraction of unique TCRs that were SARS-CoV-2-associated, and depth was defined as the fraction of total T cells that were SARS-CoV-2-associated. Using the MIRA data, each spike-specific TCR was mapped to the spike region that the TCR reacts to and placed in a CD4 or CD8 class. Log10-transformed breadth and depth values were compared by one-way ANOVA with Sidak's multiple comparisons tests. Imported from immuneACCESS, the table was reduced by TCRdb to in-frame sequences with V and J called. These copies leave out some clones; in studies compared against another copy, an unresolved V gene accounts for under half, and the cause of the remainder is not known. V, J and clone size are taken as reported in that table, and D and trimming were inferred from the DNA itself. This sample is represented by under 150,000 clones; 88% of them were singletons. More than 13% of the sample is in the top ten clones.

The time point label of this sample denotes: baseline before first vaccination. The vaccinee samples were drawn from two UK trials, COV001 and COV002, one of which was a single-blind randomized controlled phase 2/3 trial testing AZD1222 (ChAdOx1 nCoV-19) in healthy adults. Trial participant PBMC samples were collected at day 0 and day 28 after the second dose for TCRbeta chain sequencing. Turning to this clone: What this receptor recognizes is not known. An end of the junction differs from the germline gene, which may be a read error.

The sequencing here drew on peripheral blood, taken on day 0 of AZD1222 vaccination. This clonotype originated in an adult in good health. The rearranged segments are TRBV12-5 and TRBJ1-6; D gene: possibly TRBD1, on 5 matching bases. The CDR3 here reads CASGLGTGTRSALHF. The DNA is as follows: TGTGCTAGTGGTTTGGGCACAGGAACCCGTTCAGCCCTCCACTTT.